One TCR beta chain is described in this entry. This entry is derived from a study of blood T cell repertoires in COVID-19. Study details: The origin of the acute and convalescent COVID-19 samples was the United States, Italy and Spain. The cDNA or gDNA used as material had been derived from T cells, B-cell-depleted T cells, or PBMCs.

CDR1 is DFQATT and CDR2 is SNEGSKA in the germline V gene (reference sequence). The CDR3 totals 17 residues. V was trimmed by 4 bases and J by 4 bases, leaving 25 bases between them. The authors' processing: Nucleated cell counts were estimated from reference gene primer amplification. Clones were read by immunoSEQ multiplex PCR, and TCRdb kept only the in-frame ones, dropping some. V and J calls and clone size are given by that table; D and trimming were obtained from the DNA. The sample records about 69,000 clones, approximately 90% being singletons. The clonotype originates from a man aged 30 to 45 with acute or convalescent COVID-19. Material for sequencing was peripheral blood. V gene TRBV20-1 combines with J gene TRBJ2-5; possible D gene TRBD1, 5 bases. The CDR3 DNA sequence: TGCAGTGCTACTGACAGCGCCCCGCTGCTCCGCCGAGAGACCCAGTACTTC. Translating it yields CSATDSAPLLRRETQYF.